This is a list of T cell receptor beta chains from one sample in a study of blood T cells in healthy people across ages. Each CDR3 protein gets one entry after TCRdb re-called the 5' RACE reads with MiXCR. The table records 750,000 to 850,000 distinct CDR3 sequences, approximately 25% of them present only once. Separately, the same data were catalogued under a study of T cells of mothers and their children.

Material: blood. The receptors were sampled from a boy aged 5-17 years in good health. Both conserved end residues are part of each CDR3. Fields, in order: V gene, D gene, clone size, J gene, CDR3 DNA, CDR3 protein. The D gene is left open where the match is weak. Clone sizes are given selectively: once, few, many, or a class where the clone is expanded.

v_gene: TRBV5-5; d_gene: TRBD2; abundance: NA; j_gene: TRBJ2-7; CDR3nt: TGTGCCAGCAGCCATCCGACTAGCGGGGACTACGAGCAGTACTTC; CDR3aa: CASSHPTSGDYEQYF
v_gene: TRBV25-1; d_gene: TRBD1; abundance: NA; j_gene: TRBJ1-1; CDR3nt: TGTGCCAGCAGTGAATTTGAGTCCAGGGGGCGCGACACTGAAGCTTTCTTT; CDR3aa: CASSEFESRGRDTEAFF
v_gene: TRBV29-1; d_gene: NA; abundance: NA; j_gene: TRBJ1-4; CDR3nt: TGCAGCGTCGCTAGTCCAACTAATGAAAAACTGTTTTTT; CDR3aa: CSVASPTNEKLFF
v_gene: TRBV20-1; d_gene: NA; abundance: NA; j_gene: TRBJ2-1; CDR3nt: TGCAGTGCTAGATTCCCCGGGCGGGACACTTACAATGAGCAGTTCTTC; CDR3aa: CSARFPGRDTYNEQFF
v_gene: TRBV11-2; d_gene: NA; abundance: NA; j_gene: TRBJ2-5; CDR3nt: TGTGCCAGCAGCTTAATAAATTACGGGGGGCTAAGAGAGACCCAGTACTTC; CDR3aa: CASSLINYGGLRETQYF
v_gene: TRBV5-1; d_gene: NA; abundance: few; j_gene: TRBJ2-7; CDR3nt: TGCGCCAGCAGCTTGGTGGGGGAGCTGTACGAGCAGTACTTC; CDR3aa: CASSLVGELYEQYF
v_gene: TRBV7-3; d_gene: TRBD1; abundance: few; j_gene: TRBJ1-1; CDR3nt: TGTGCCAGCAGCCAACAGGGGGCCACTGAAGCTTTCTTT; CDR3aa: CASSQQGATEAFF
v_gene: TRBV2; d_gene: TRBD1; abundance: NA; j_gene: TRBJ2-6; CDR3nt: TGTGCCAGCAGTCATCCGGGACAGACCTCTGGGGCCAACGTCCTGACTTTC; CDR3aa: CASSHPGQTSGANVLTF
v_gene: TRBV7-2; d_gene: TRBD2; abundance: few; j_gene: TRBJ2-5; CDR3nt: TGTGCCAGCAGCTCCCCTAGCGGGGGGTCAGAGACCCAGTACTTC; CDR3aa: CASSSPSGGSETQYF
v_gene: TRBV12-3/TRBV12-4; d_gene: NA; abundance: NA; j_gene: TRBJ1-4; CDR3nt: TGTGCCAGCAGTTACGGGGACCGTGAAAAACTGTTTTTT; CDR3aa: CASSYGDREKLFF
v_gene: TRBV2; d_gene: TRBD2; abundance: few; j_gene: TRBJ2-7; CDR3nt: TGTGCCAGCAGGAGACTAGCGGGGGACTCCTACGAGCAGTACTTC; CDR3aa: CASRRLAGDSYEQYF
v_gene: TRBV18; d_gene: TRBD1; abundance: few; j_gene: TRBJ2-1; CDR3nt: TGTGCCAGCTCAGACAGACAGGGGGCGCGGAACAATGAGCAGTTCTTC; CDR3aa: CASSDRQGARNNEQFF
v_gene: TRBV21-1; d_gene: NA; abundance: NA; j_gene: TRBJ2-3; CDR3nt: TGTGCCAGCAACCTCGGCACGAGTGGCACAGATACGCAGTATTTT; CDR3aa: CASNLGTSGTDTQYF
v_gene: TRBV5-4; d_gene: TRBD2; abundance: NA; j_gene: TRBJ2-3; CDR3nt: TGTGCCAGCAGCTCGCTAGCGGGCCCCACAGATACGCAGTATTTT; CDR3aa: CASSSLAGPTDTQYF